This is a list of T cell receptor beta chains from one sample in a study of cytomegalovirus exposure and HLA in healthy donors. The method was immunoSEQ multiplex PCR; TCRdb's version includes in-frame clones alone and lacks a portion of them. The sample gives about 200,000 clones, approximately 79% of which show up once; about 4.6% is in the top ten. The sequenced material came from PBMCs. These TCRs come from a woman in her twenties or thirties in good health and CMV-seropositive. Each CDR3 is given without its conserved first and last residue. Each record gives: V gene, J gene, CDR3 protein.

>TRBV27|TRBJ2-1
ASSLGGAGGWNEQF
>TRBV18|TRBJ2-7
ASSLGESSYEQY
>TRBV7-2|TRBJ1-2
ASSSARTGHYGYT
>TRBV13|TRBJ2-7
ASSLGGADEQY
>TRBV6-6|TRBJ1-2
ASQGQTYGYT
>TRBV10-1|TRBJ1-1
ATTRGSEAF
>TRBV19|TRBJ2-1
ASSIASRNRGSRNEQF
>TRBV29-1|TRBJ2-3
SRAGASTDTQY
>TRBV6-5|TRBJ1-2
ASSYSIEGVNYGYT
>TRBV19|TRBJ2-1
ASSIIPSGVYNEQF
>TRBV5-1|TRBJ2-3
ASRREGGGSTDTQY
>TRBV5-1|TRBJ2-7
ASSFLTSGSSTDYEQY
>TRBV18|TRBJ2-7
ASSPSGQKTYEQY
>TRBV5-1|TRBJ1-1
ASSPPRTGSGNTEAF
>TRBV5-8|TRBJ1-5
ASSLEGARNQPQH
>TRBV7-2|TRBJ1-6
ASSVGQGPVGWDSLPLH
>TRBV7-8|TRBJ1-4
ASSPGWRNEKLF
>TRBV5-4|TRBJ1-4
ASSFTGQAEKLF
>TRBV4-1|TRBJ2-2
ASSRGLGGNTGELF
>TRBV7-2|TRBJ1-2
ASSQPTGTNYGYT
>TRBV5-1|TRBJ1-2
ASSWEPTGASYGYT
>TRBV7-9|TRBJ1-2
ASSWVGGAYGYT
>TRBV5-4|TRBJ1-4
ASSPGTTPREKLF
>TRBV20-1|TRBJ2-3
SAQLTDTQY
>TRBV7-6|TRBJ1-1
ASSLAVAMNTEAF
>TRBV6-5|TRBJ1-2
ASSPGQGSNYGYT
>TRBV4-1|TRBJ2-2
ASSPGWRTGELF
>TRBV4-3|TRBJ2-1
ASSQDVGTFGMSQF
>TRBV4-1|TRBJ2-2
ASSRSEGARTGELF
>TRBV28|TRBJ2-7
ASGLAQTYEQY
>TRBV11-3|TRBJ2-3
ASSLDRDPDTQY
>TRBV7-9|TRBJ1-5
ASAGEGQPQH
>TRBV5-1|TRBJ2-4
ASSPGSAGGGNIQY
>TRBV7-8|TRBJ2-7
ASSLAALSYEQY
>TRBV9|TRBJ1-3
ASSRLAGNTIY
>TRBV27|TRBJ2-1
ASRNRDRPLADEQF
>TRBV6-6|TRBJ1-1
ASSYSGGGNTEAF
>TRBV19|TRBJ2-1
ASSPGTSGAQF
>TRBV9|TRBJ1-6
ASSPGQGVSPLH
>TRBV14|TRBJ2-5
ASSQEAGGIVQETQY
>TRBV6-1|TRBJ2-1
ASSGSPFSSYNEQF
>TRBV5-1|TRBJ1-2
ASSLVAETHYGYT
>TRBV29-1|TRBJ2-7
SVGPQGPYEQY
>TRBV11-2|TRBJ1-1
ASSLVSMSTEAF
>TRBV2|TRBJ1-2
ASRLHRGDYGYT
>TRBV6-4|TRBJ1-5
AGPPNSNQPQH
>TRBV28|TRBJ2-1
ASSGGGANEQF
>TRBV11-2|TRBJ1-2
ASSSQGLGYT